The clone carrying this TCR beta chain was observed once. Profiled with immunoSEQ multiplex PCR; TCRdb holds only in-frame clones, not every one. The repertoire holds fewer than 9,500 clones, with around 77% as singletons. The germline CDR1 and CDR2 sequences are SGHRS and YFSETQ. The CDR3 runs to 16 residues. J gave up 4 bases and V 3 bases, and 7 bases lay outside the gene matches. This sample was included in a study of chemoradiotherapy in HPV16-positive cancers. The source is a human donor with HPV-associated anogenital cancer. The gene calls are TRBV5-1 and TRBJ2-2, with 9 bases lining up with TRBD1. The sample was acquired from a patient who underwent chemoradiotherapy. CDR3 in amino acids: CASSWRGQGGTGELFF. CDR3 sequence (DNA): TGCGCCAGCAGCTGGAGGGGACAGGGCGGCACCGGGGAGCTGTTTTTT.